Listed below are T cell receptor beta chains from one sample, sequenced in a study of blood T cell repertoires in COVID-19. The data were produced by immunoSEQ multiplex PCR, yet TCRdb's version contains in-frame clones alone and is incomplete. The sample lists more than 150,000 clones; roughly 84% were seen once. Material: peripheral blood. Receptors were obtained from a woman between 50 and 59 years old with acute or convalescent COVID-19. Both conserved end residues are part of each CDR3. Rows may omit the clone size; those that give it use once, few, many or a size class.

v_gene: TRBV6-2/TRBV6-3; len: 16; abundance: .; j_gene: TRBJ2-5; CDR3aa: CASSGHGRGHQETQYF
v_gene: TRBV19; len: 16; abundance: .; j_gene: TRBJ2-1; CDR3aa: CASSVLLAGDYNEQFF
v_gene: TRBV7-9; len: 17; abundance: .; j_gene: TRBJ2-3; CDR3aa: CASSLGGGPTFTDTQYF
v_gene: TRBV7-2; len: 14; abundance: few; j_gene: TRBJ1-1; CDR3aa: CASSLSGVSTEAFF
v_gene: TRBV7-9; len: 12; abundance: .; j_gene: TRBJ2-7; CDR3aa: CASSNLESEQYF
v_gene: TRBV7-2; len: 13; abundance: .; j_gene: TRBJ2-3; CDR3aa: CASSLGPSPTQYF
v_gene: TRBV5-1; len: 15; abundance: .; j_gene: TRBJ2-5; CDR3aa: CASSLGTSGGETQYF
v_gene: TRBV15; len: 16; abundance: .; j_gene: TRBJ1-5; CDR3aa: CATSRDPPGGNQPQHF
v_gene: TRBV19; len: 15; abundance: .; j_gene: TRBJ2-1; CDR3aa: CASDGGWDGYNEQFF
v_gene: TRBV19; len: 16; abundance: .; j_gene: TRBJ1-2; CDR3aa: CASSHGTGKADYGYTF
v_gene: TRBV19; len: 14; abundance: few; j_gene: TRBJ2-5; CDR3aa: CASSITGLQETQYF
v_gene: TRBV4-3; len: 15; abundance: .; j_gene: TRBJ1-2; CDR3aa: CASSQAHTQNYGYTF
v_gene: TRBV7-2; len: 16; abundance: .; j_gene: TRBJ1-2; CDR3aa: CASSLVLSTGDYGYTF
v_gene: TRBV11-2; len: 16; abundance: once; j_gene: TRBJ2-5; CDR3aa: CASSFFLRGSRETQYF
v_gene: TRBV5-1; len: 13; abundance: .; j_gene: TRBJ1-1; CDR3aa: CASSSGTGLEAFF
v_gene: TRBV5-1; len: 15; abundance: .; j_gene: TRBJ2-3; CDR3aa: CASSLVVGATDTQYF
v_gene: TRBV4-2; len: 15; abundance: .; j_gene: TRBJ2-1; CDR3aa: CASSAGIGFTDEQFF
v_gene: TRBV28; len: 15; abundance: .; j_gene: TRBJ1-2; CDR3aa: CASWPQGAIVDGYTF
v_gene: TRBV29-1; len: 12; abundance: .; j_gene: TRBJ1-3; CDR3aa: CSVRESGNTIYF
v_gene: TRBV14; len: 15; abundance: .; j_gene: TRBJ2-7; CDR3aa: CASSHWDRATYEQYF
v_gene: TRBV19; len: 15; abundance: .; j_gene: TRBJ2-4; CDR3aa: CASSVSGTAKNIQYF
v_gene: TRBV5-1; len: 14; abundance: .; j_gene: TRBJ1-1; CDR3aa: CASSYSGANTEAFF
v_gene: TRBV4-1; len: 18; abundance: .; j_gene: TRBJ2-1; CDR3aa: CASSQDEADRRILNEQFF
v_gene: TRBV2; len: 12; abundance: .; j_gene: TRBJ1-2; CDR3aa: CASKWEGDGYTF
v_gene: TRBV7-2; len: 17; abundance: .; j_gene: TRBJ2-2; CDR3aa: CASSFRPMTANTGELFF
v_gene: TRBV7-3; len: 13; abundance: few; j_gene: TRBJ2-7; CDR3aa: CASSSRQGSEQYF
v_gene: TRBV6-6; len: 13; abundance: .; j_gene: TRBJ1-1; CDR3aa: CASSYSPGTEAFF
v_gene: TRBV9; len: 15; abundance: .; j_gene: TRBJ2-1; CDR3aa: CASSVTSGEYNEQFF
v_gene: TRBV9; len: 18; abundance: once; j_gene: TRBJ2-5; CDR3aa: CASSPLFLAEAGRETQYF